This is a list of T cell receptor beta chains from one sample in a study of blood T cell repertoires in COVID-19. The data were produced by immunoSEQ multiplex PCR, yet TCRdb's version contains in-frame clones alone and is incomplete. The table includes around 400,000 clones, 88% detected once. The sequenced material came from PBMCs or T cells enriched from blood (not recorded which). The receptors originated from a woman between 18 and 30 years old who had been exposed to COVID-19. The CDR3 runs from the conserved cysteine through the conserved F or W. The D gene is left open where the match is weak. The listing skips clone size in some rows; elsewhere it reads once, few, many or a size class.

size	V	D	J	DNA	CDR3
.	TRBV3-1/TRBV3-2	.	TRBJ2-5	TGTGCCAGCAGCCAAGGGGTCAGCAGGGCCGGGACCCAGTACTTC	CASSQGVSRAGTQYF
.	TRBV28	TRBD2	TRBJ2-7	TGTGCCAGCAGTTCTTACCGGGGGGGGCCTTCCGAGCAGTACTTC	CASSSYRGGPSEQYF
.	TRBV11-3	TRBD1	TRBJ2-1	TGTGCCAGCAGCAAACAGGGGGCGGACAATGAGCAGTTCTTC	CASSKQGADNEQFF
.	TRBV27	TRBD1	TRBJ2-1	TGTGCCAGCAGTTTTGGACAGGGGGCGGGGAATGAGCAGTTCTTC	CASSFGQGAGNEQFF
few	TRBV19	TRBD1	TRBJ1-3	TGTGCCAGTAGTATGTCGGACAGGGCGAGCTCTGGAAACACCATATATTTT	CASSMSDRASSGNTIYF
.	TRBV2	.	TRBJ1-4	TGTGCCAGCAGTGAGAACAGAGCAACTAATGAAAAACTGTTTTTT	CASSENRATNEKLFF
.	TRBV6-2/TRBV6-3	TRBD1	TRBJ2-1	TGTGCCAGCAGTACCCCCGGACAGGGGACCTACAATGAGCAGTTCTTC	CASSTPGQGTYNEQFF
.	TRBV28	.	TRBJ1-1	TGTGCCCACCAGGGCCTAATGAACACTGAAGCTTTCTTT	CAHQGLMNTEAFF
few	TRBV3-1/TRBV3-2	TRBD2	TRBJ2-7	TGTGCCAGCAGCCAACTGACTAGCGGGGAGCAGTACTTC	CASSQLTSGEQYF
.	TRBV5-1	.	TRBJ1-1	TGCGCCAGCAGCTTGGAGGCGGGGTTGGGGACTGAAGCTTTCTTT	CASSLEAGLGTEAFF
.	TRBV7-9	TRBD1	TRBJ1-4	TGTGCCAGCAGCTTGGGACAGGATGGGTATGAAAAACTGTTTTTT	CASSLGQDGYEKLFF
few	TRBV28	TRBD2	TRBJ2-7	TGTGCCAGCGGGCTAGCGGGAGGGCCCTCATACTTC	CASGLAGGPSYF
.	TRBV15	.	TRBJ2-3	TGTGCCACCAGCCCAGGCGTAGGCCAGGGGTACACAGATACGCAGTATTTT	CATSPGVGQGYTDTQYF
.	TRBV18	TRBD1	TRBJ1-5	TGTGCCAGCTCACTAATGGCTCCCGGGACAGGGTATCTTCAGCCCCAGCATTTT	CASSLMAPGTGYLQPQHF
.	TRBV7-9	.	TRBJ1-1	TGTGCCAGCAGTCAGGGTCGCGGCCTCTCGGGCGCTGAAGCTTTCTTT	CASSQGRGLSGAEAFF
.	TRBV2	.	TRBJ2-1	TGTGCCAGCAGGCGGGACTCCCGTTCAGGTAATGAGCAGTTCTTC	CASRRDSRSGNEQFF
.	TRBV6-1	.	TRBJ1-5	TGTGCCAGCAGTGAGTTAGGAGTTCAGCCCCAGCATTTT	CASSELGVQPQHF